This is a list of T cell receptor beta chains from one sample in a study of Ad26.COV2.S vaccination and SARS-CoV-2 variants. Using immunoSEQ multiplex PCR, the repertoire was profiled, and TCRdb retains in-frame clones only, with some absent. Counted here are some 290,000 clones, 85% occurring once; the ten biggest clones make up around 2%. The sequencing used peripheral blood, collected in a trial of Ad26.COV2.S vaccine versus placebo. These receptor sequences come from a person between 18 and 60 years old who received the Ad26.COV2.S COVID-19 vaccine or a placebo. Each CDR3 is given with its conserved first and last residue. A D gene is named only where the DNA matches it firmly. The listing skips clone size in some rows; elsewhere it reads once, few, many or a size class.

j_call,v_call,clone_size,d_call,cdr3_aa,cdr3_nt
TRBJ2-7,TRBV14,once,TRBD1,CASSQARGTGYNEQYF,TGTGCCAGCAGCCAAGCTCGCGGGACAGGCTACAACGAGCAGTACTTC
TRBJ2-5,TRBV28,-,-,CASSLNADGEETQYF,TGTGCCAGCAGTTTAAACGCGGACGGGGAAGAGACCCAGTACTTC
TRBJ2-7,TRBV24-1,-,-,CATSERQGPEQYF,TGTGCCACCAGTGAACGCCAGGGGCCCGAGCAGTACTTC
TRBJ2-7,TRBV5-6,-,-,CASSLEIGGQSYEQYF,TGTGCCAGCAGCTTGGAAATAGGGGGACAAAGCTACGAGCAGTACTTC
TRBJ1-1,TRBV21-1,-,-,CASSEYDRWESEAFF,TGTGCCAGCAGCGAGTACGACAGGTGGGAATCTGAAGCTTTCTTT
TRBJ2-2,TRBV7-3,-,-,CASSLLAGELFF,TGTGCCAGCAGCTTACTAGCCGGGGAGCTGTTTTTT
TRBJ1-1,TRBV9,-,-,CASSTLSGEAFF,TGTGCCAGCAGCACCCTTAGCGGGGAAGCTTTCTTT
TRBJ2-7,TRBV2,-,-,CASSEDRRDGIEQYF,TGTGCCAGCAGTGAAGATAGAAGGGATGGGATCGAGCAGTACTTC
TRBJ1-1,TRBV5-6,few,-,CASIRGGSGMNTEAFF,TGTGCCAGCATCCGGGGGGGATCCGGGATGAACACTGAAGCTTTCTTT
TRBJ2-7,TRBV6-5,-,TRBD1,CASRRGTGANGQYF,TGTGCCAGCAGACGGGGGACAGGGGCAAATGGGCAGTACTTC
TRBJ2-2,TRBV12-5,-,-,CASGLDGTHLTTAGELFF,TGTGCTAGTGGTTTGGACGGGACCCACCTTACGACCGCCGGGGAGCTGTTTTTT
TRBJ1-1,TRBV7-9,-,-,CASSLGGPEAFF,TGTGCCAGCAGCTTAGGAGGGCCTGAAGCTTTCTTT
TRBJ2-1,TRBV2,-,-,CASRGEIEQFF,TGTGCCAGCCGCGGGGAGATTGAGCAGTTCTTC
TRBJ1-1,TRBV18,-,-,CASSPNNAGTNTEAFF,TGTGCCAGCTCACCCAACAACGCGGGTACTAACACTGAAGCTTTCTTT
TRBJ2-6,TRBV4-1,-,-,CASSQEGSTGANVLTF,TGCGCCAGCAGCCAAGAGGGTTCGACTGGGGCCAACGTCCTGACTTTC
TRBJ2-5,TRBV7-3,-,TRBD2,CASSSGLAGAQETQYF,TGTGCCAGCAGCTCGGGACTAGCGGGGGCTCAAGAGACCCAGTACTTC
TRBJ2-5,TRBV3-1/TRBV3-2,-,-,CASSPGGDQETQYF,TGTGCCAGCAGCCCTGGGGGAGACCAAGAGACCCAGTACTTC
TRBJ2-3,TRBV27,-,TRBD1,CASSFSLRGQGYTQYF,TGTGCCAGCAGCTTCTCCCTCCGGGGACAGGGTTATACGCAGTATTTT
TRBJ1-6,TRBV28,-,TRBD1,CASSYGQENSPLHF,TGTGCCAGCAGTTACGGACAGGAGAATTCACCCCTCCACTTT
TRBJ1-1,TRBV11-2,once,TRBD1,CASSYRLTGENTEAFF,TGTGCCAGCAGCTATCGACTGACAGGGGAGAACACTGAAGCTTTCTTT
TRBJ2-5,TRBV28,-,-,CASRETGRQETQYF,TGTGCCAGCAGGGAAACAGGGCGACAAGAGACCCAGTACTTC
TRBJ2-2,TRBV25-1,-,-,CASSEYPPGELFF,TGTGCCAGCAGTGAATATCCCCCCGGGGAGCTGTTTTTT
TRBJ2-7,TRBV28,-,TRBD1,CASTGTGGLYEQYF,TGTGCCAGCACAGGGACAGGGGGCCTCTACGAGCAGTACTTC
TRBJ2-5,TRBV13,-,-,CASSGYYAPAGVDETQYF,TGTGCCAGCAGCGGCTACTACGCACCGGCGGGTGTTGATGAGACCCAGTACTTC
TRBJ1-1,TRBV9,-,TRBD1,CASSAGQGADMNTEAFF,TGTGCCAGCAGCGCCGGACAGGGGGCCGATATGAACACTGAAGCTTTCTTT
TRBJ2-7,TRBV5-1,-,-,CASRPDIAYEQYF,TGCGCCAGCAGACCCGACATTGCCTACGAGCAGTACTTC
TRBJ1-1,TRBV30,-,-,CAWSVLGSNTEAFF,TGTGCCTGGAGTGTACTCGGTTCGAACACTGAAGCTTTCTTT
TRBJ1-5,TRBV10-3,-,TRBD1,CAVGGGQPQHF,TGTGCCGTAGGGGGCGGACAGCCCCAGCATTTT
TRBJ1-2,TRBV27,-,TRBD1,CASSFLGQQPIF,TGTGCCAGCAGTTTTCTGGGACAGCAACCCATTTTC
TRBJ2-1,TRBV9,-,TRBD1,CASSVAPGRGLNEQFF,TGTGCCAGCAGCGTAGCTCCGGGCAGGGGGCTGAATGAGCAGTTCTTC
TRBJ1-1,TRBV13,once,TRBD1,CASSPRTGWNTEAFF,TGTGCCAGCAGCCCCCGGACAGGCTGGAACACTGAAGCTTTCTTT
TRBJ2-5,TRBV7-9,-,-,CASSPKGGGRETQYF,TGTGCCAGCAGCCCCAAAGGGGGGGGCCGGGAGACCCAGTACTTC
TRBJ2-7,TRBV6-4,once,-,CASSDSSGAITSYEQYF,TGTGCCAGCAGTGACTCGAGTGGAGCAATTACTTCCTACGAGCAGTACTTC
TRBJ2-7,TRBV3-1/TRBV3-2,few,TRBD2,CASSLGFSGGGYEQYF,TGTGCCAGCAGCCTTGGATTTAGCGGGGGAGGTTACGAGCAGTACTTC
TRBJ2-3,TRBV19,-,-,CASSIPGGTDTQYF,TGTGCCAGTAGTATCCCCGGGGGCACAGATACGCAGTATTTT
TRBJ2-3,TRBV27,few,-,CASSLADTQYF,TGTGCCAGCAGTTTAGCAGATACGCAGTATTTT
TRBJ1-1,TRBV18,-,TRBD1,CASSNRQGDAEAFF,TGTGCCAGCTCAAACCGACAGGGGGACGCTGAAGCTTTCTTT
TRBJ1-4,TRBV4-2,-,-,CASSQITGNTNEKLFF,TGTGCCAGCAGCCAAATTACAGGGAACACTAATGAAAAACTGTTTTTT
TRBJ2-7,TRBV5-1,-,TRBD2,CASRQNQLAGNYEQYF,TGCGCCAGCAGACAGAACCAACTAGCGGGAAATTACGAGCAGTACTTC
TRBJ1-4,TRBV5-6,-,-,CASSLFLPGGEKLFF,TGTGCCAGCAGCTTGTTCCTTCCCGGAGGAGAAAAACTGTTTTTT
TRBJ1-4,TRBV6-5,-,-,CASSYSGTVLNEKLFF,TGTGCCAGCAGTTACTCAGGGACTGTTCTTAATGAAAAACTGTTTTTT
TRBJ2-5,TRBV9,-,-,CASSVGRSSAQETQYF,TGTGCCAGCAGCGTAGGACGCTCTAGCGCTCAAGAGACCCAGTACTTC
TRBJ1-4,TRBV11-3,-,-,CASSRGQISNEKLFF,TGTGCCAGCAGCCGAGGACAGATTTCTAATGAAAAACTGTTTTTT
TRBJ2-2,TRBV18,-,TRBD1,CASSPPGTGATGELFF,TGTGCCAGCTCACCCCCCGGGACAGGGGCCACCGGGGAGCTGTTTTTT
TRBJ2-1,TRBV24-1,-,-,CATSDFWGPYNEQFF,TGTGCCACCAGTGATTTCTGGGGGCCCTACAATGAGCAGTTCTTC
TRBJ2-5,TRBV18,-,-,CASSPGQQETQYF,TGTGCCAGCTCACCCGGACAGCAAGAGACCCAGTACTTC
TRBJ1-5,TRBV19,-,-,CASSYSGQSSNQPQHF,TGTGCCAGTAGTTACAGTGGGCAGTCTAGCAATCAGCCCCAGCATTTT
TRBJ2-7,TRBV20-1,once,TRBD1,CSASVSTTGSDEQYF,TGCAGTGCTAGTGTATCGACGACAGGGTCCGACGAGCAGTACTTC
TRBJ1-1,TRBV7-2,-,-,CASSLDPGGSFEAFF,TGTGCCAGCAGCTTAGATCCAGGAGGGTCGTTTGAAGCTTTCTTT
TRBJ2-6,TRBV19,-,-,CASSIEGAGANVLTF,TGTGCCAGTAGTATTGAAGGGGCCGGGGCCAACGTCCTGACTTTC
TRBJ2-1,TRBV5-1,many,TRBD1,CASSLLSTGVTYNEQFF,TGCGCCAGCAGCTTGCTTTCGACAGGGGTAACCTACAATGAGCAGTTCTTC